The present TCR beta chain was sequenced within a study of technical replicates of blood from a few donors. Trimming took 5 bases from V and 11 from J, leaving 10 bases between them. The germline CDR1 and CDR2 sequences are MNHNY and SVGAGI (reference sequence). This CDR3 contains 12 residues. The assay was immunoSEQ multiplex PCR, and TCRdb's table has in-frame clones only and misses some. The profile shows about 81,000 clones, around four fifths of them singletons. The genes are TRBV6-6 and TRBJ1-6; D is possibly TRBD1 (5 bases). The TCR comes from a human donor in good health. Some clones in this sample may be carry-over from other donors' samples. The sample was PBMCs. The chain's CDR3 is CASSTRQPPLHF. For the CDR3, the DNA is TGTGCCAGCAGTACCCGACAGCCACCCCTCCACTTT.